Listed below are T cell receptor beta chains from one sample, sequenced in a study of shared clonotypes between healthy human individuals. TCRdb's copy holds only in-frame clones and misses some; the assay was immunoSEQ multiplex PCR. The sample lists 100,000 to 120,000 clones, 68% occurring once. Sequenced: memory CD8+ T cells sorted from blood. The receptor set was obtained from a woman aged 25 to 39 in good health. CDR3s include the opening cysteine and the closing phenylalanine or tryptophan. The D gene is left open where the match is weak. Size is omitted from some rows. Given values are once, few, many or a class for expanded clones.

J gene,clone size,CDR3 length,D gene,V gene,CDR3 protein,CDR3 DNA
TRBJ1-2,few,13,.,TRBV27,CASSGGIVYGYTF,TGTGCCAGCAGTGGGGGGATAGTGTATGGCTACACCTTC
TRBJ2-7,.,15,TRBD1,TRBV15,CATSRDGQGSDEQYF,TGTGCCACCAGCAGAGACGGACAGGGTTCGGACGAGCAGTACTTC
TRBJ1-2,.,17,.,TRBV2,CASTERFSGARPYGYTF,TGTGCCAGCACCGAACGGTTCTCGGGGGCCCGCCCCTATGGCTACACCTTC
TRBJ2-7,.,13,TRBD2,TRBV27,CASSWTSGYEQYF,TGTGCCAGCAGCTGGACTAGCGGTTACGAGCAGTACTTC
TRBJ1-2,.,14,.,TRBV6-1,CASSDGREFYGYTF,TGTGCCAGCAGTGACGGCAGGGAGTTCTATGGCTACACCTTC
TRBJ1-2,.,13,.,TRBV27,CASSLDPWDGYTF,TGTGCCAGCAGTTTAGATCCATGGGATGGCTACACCTTC
TRBJ1-5,.,17,TRBD1,TRBV7-8,CASSFGTGAGRNQPQHF,TGTGCCAGCAGCTTTGGGACAGGGGCGGGACGCAATCAGCCCCAGCATTTT
TRBJ2-7,few,11,.,TRBV28,CASSLYYEQYF,TGTGCCAGCAGTTTATACTACGAGCAGTACTTC
TRBJ2-5,.,13,TRBD1,TRBV30,CAWRTGNQETQYF,TGTGCCTGGAGGACAGGGAACCAAGAGACCCAGTACTTC
TRBJ2-1,few,17,TRBD2,TRBV27,CASSPGRASGSWNEQFF,TGTGCCAGCAGCCCCGGCAGGGCTAGCGGGAGTTGGAATGAGCAGTTCTTC
TRBJ2-7,.,13,TRBD1,TRBV7-6,CASSPTGAYEQYF,TGTGCCAGCAGTCCGACAGGGGCCTACGAGCAGTACTTC
TRBJ2-3,.,13,.,TRBV5-1,CASSFPSTDTQYF,TGCGCCAGCAGCTTCCCTTCCACAGATACGCAGTATTTT
TRBJ2-7,few,16,TRBD1,TRBV5-6,CASTVTGQLYLYEQYF,TGTGCCAGCACGGTAACGGGACAGCTATACCTCTACGAGCAGTACTTC
TRBJ2-1,few,13,.,TRBV6-4,CASSPTEYNEQFF,TGTGCCAGCAGTCCCACCGAGTACAATGAGCAGTTCTTC
TRBJ2-2,.,15,TRBD2,TRBV6-4,CASSDSERESGELFF,TGTGCCAGCAGTGACTCCGAGCGGGAGTCCGGGGAGCTGTTTTTT
TRBJ1-4,.,13,.,TRBV25-1,CASSDRGNEKLFF,TGTGCCAGCAGTGACAGGGGTAATGAAAAACTGTTTTTT
TRBJ2-3,.,13,.,TRBV6-4,CASSSTSTDTQYF,TGTGCCAGCAGTTCAACTAGCACAGATACGCAGTATTTT
TRBJ1-4,.,14,.,TRBV27,CASSLSRMGEKLFF,TGTGCCAGCAGTTTATCGAGAATGGGTGAAAAACTGTTTTTT
TRBJ2-7,.,12,.,TRBV5-6,CASSSNDHEQYF,TGTGCCAGCAGCTCCAACGATCACGAGCAGTACTTC
TRBJ2-7,few,15,.,TRBV11-2,CASSLAGLNDYEQYF,TGTGCCAGCAGCTTAGCCGGACTAAACGACTACGAGCAGTACTTC
TRBJ2-5,.,14,.,TRBV9,CASSVGGSQETQYF,TGTGCCAGCAGCGTAGGCGGCAGCCAAGAGACCCAGTACTTC
TRBJ1-3,once,18,TRBD1,TRBV7-9,CASSDTKGGRSSGNTIYF,TGTGCCAGCAGCGACACAAAAGGGGGCAGGAGCTCTGGAAACACCATATATTTT
TRBJ1-5,many,17,TRBD1,TRBV28,CASRPDRGRMGNQPQHF,TGTGCCAGCAGGCCGGACAGGGGGCGGATGGGCAATCAGCCCCAGCATTTT
TRBJ2-5,.,18,.,TRBV28,CASLPAPDRDGDQETQYF,TGTGCCAGCCTACCCGCCCCTGACCGGGACGGCGACCAAGAGACCCAGTACTTC
TRBJ2-7,.,12,.,TRBV9,CASLRLRDEQYF,TGTGCCAGCTTGCGTCTCCGGGACGAGCAGTACTTC
TRBJ2-3,.,15,.,TRBV25-1,CASSDQGGKTDTQYF,TGTGCCAGCAGTGACCAGGGCGGGAAGACAGATACGCAGTATTTT
TRBJ2-2,.,15,TRBD1,TRBV6-5,CASSSGQGVPGELFF,TGTGCCAGCAGCTCGGGACAGGGGGTCCCCGGGGAGCTGTTTTTT
TRBJ2-7,.,12,.,TRBV6-5,CASSPGTYEQYF,TGTGCCAGCTCCCCGGGGACCTACGAGCAGTACTTC
TRBJ2-7,.,14,.,TRBV7-9,CASSLIGVAEEQYF,TGTGCCAGCAGCTTAATCGGGGTCGCGGAAGAGCAGTACTTC
TRBJ2-1,.,18,.,TRBV13,CASSLGTLKRPYGNEQFF,TGTGCCAGCAGCTTAGGGACCCTAAAACGCCCTTACGGAAATGAGCAGTTCTTC
TRBJ2-7,.,15,TRBD1,TRBV9,CASSLRAGGLYEQYF,TGTGCCAGCAGCCTGCGGGCAGGGGGTTTGTACGAGCAGTACTTC
TRBJ2-2,.,16,.,TRBV7-2,CASTSKWWEYDGELFF,TGTGCCAGCACTTCAAAGTGGTGGGAGTACGACGGGGAGCTGTTTTTT
TRBJ2-3,.,13,TRBD2,TRBV14,CASSQGLAVVRYF,TGTGCCAGCAGCCAAGGACTAGCGGTTGTAAGGTATTTT
TRBJ2-7,.,16,.,TRBV5-6,CASSLNFGKSSYEQYF,TGTGCCAGCAGCTTGAATTTTGGAAAAAGCTCCTACGAGCAGTACTTC
TRBJ2-7,.,12,.,TRBV7-9,CASSPGGYEQYF,TGTGCCAGCAGCCCCGGCGGCTACGAGCAGTACTTC
TRBJ2-7,.,15,TRBD2,TRBV5-1,CASSRTSGISYEQYF,TGCGCCAGCAGCCGGACTAGCGGGATTTCCTACGAGCAGTACTTC
TRBJ1-4,.,12,.,TRBV30,CAWSVAPEKLFF,TGTGCCTGGAGTGTGGCCCCCGAAAAACTGTTTTTT
TRBJ1-3,once,18,.,TRBV15,CATSRDWTNYFSGNTIYF,TGTGCCACCAGCAGAGATTGGACGAACTACTTCTCTGGAAACACCATATATTTT
TRBJ1-4,.,18,TRBD1,TRBV28,CASSWEKLGDRENEKLFF,TGTGCCAGCAGTTGGGAAAAGTTGGGGGACAGGGAAAATGAAAAACTGTTTTTT
TRBJ2-3,.,13,.,TRBV19,CASSMFSTDTQYF,TGTGCCAGTAGTATGTTCAGCACAGATACGCAGTATTTT
TRBJ2-5,.,14,.,TRBV28,CASSALGLGETQYF,TGTGCCAGCAGCGCCCTCGGGCTCGGCGAGACCCAGTACTTC
TRBJ2-3,.,15,.,TRBV9,CASSEKGRIADTQYF,TGTGCCAGCAGCGAGAAGGGACGAATCGCAGATACGCAGTATTTT
TRBJ1-5,.,14,.,TRBV11-2,CASSLWADNQPQHF,TGTGCCAGCAGCTTATGGGCAGACAATCAGCCCCAGCATTTT
TRBJ2-7,few,16,.,TRBV5-6,CASSLWGGTAAYEQYF,TGTGCCAGCAGCTTGTGGGGCGGGACAGCAGCCTACGAGCAGTACTTC